The 26 T cell receptor beta chains below come from one sample, sequenced in a study of OX40 agonist ivuxolimab in advanced cancers. The library came from the immunoSEQ multiplex PCR assay. TCRdb's version of the immuneACCESS table is confined to in-frame rearrangements and falls short of the full clone set. An unresolved V gene accounts for under half of the shortfall where checked; the remainder is of unknown origin. Present in this sample are more than 30,000 clones, approximately 89% of which were seen just once. Jointly, the top ten make up roughly 0.92% of the sample. Sequenced here: CD4+ or CD8+ T cells sorted from blood, sampled in a trial of the OX40 agonist ivuxolimab. The receptor source for this set is an adult with an advanced solid tumor such as melanoma, head and neck, liver or kidney cancer.

The rearrangement links TRBV13 to TRBJ2-7; 8 nucleotides match TRBD1. CDR1 PRHDT and CDR2 FYEKMQ come from the germline V gene (reference sequence). The ends lost 5 bases at V and 3 bases at J; junction bases unmatched: 3. CDR3 length equals 13 residues. This CDR3 reads CASSEDRDYEQYF. The DNA for the CDR3 is TGTGCCAGCAGCGAGGACAGGGACTACGAGCAGTACTTC.

The chain uses TRBV27 and TRBJ2-5, with a possible D match to TRBD2 (6 bases). Germline CDR1 and CDR2: MNHEY and SMNVEV (reference sequence). The CDR3 is 14 amino acids. Trimming cost V 3 bases and J 5 bases, with 13 bases left between them. The CDR3 sequence: CASSFGMEGETQYF. The DNA of the CDR3 is TGTGCCAGCAGTTTCGGTATGGAGGGGGAGACCCAGTACTTC.

In DNA, the CDR3 is TGTGCCAGCGGAACCAGGGATAGCAATCAGCCCCAGCATTTT. It specifies CASGTRDSNQPQHF. The chain carries TRBV7-9 and TRBJ1-5, with D possibly being TRBD1 (5 bases). The germline V gene has CDR1 SEHNR and CDR2 FQNEAQ (reference sequence). V was clipped by 8 bases and J by 0 bases, with 11 bases between them. The CDR3 covers 14 residues.

This sequence joins TRBV5-4 and TRBJ2-2; D ambiguous. Germline loops: CDR1 SGHNT, CDR2 YYREEE (reference sequence). The CDR3 covers 15 residues. The V and J ends lost 0 bases and 4 bases respectively, with 10 bases between them. The CDR3 spells CASSLVAGGTGELFF. CDR3 DNA sequence: TGTGCCAGCAGCTTGGTTGCAGGTGGCACCGGGGAGCTGTTTTTT. Full variable domain (rest looked up from reference TRBV5-4 and TRBJ2-2): ETGVTQSPTHLIKTRGQQVTLRCSSQSGHNTVSWYQQALGQGPQFIFQYYREEENGRGNFPPRFSGLQFPNYSSELNVNALELDDSALYLCASSLVAGGTGELFFGEGSRLTVL.

The rearrangement links TRBV10-3 to TRBJ1-4; 11 bases agree with TRBD1. Germline CDR1 reads ENHRY; CDR2 reads SYGVKD. The V segment lost 2 bases and the J segment 8 bases; nucleotides outside the gene matches: 4. The CDR3 totals 15 residues. CDR3 nucleotide sequence: TGTGCCATCAGTGAGAGGGGACAGGGGGGGGAAAAACTGTTTTTT. It encodes CAISERGQGGEKLFF.

The genes are TRBV15 and TRBJ1-5; 10 bases agree with TRBD1. The V gene's germline CDR1 is LNHNV and CDR2 YYDKDF (reference sequence). J was trimmed by 6 bases and V by 3 bases; bases with no gene match: 5. The CDR3 runs to 15 residues. Written as DNA, the CDR3 is TGTGCCACCAGCAGGGACAGGGGGAGTACTCAGCCCCAGCATTTT. It encodes CATSRDRGSTQPQHF.

This clone was detected only once. The chain combines TRBV19 with TRBJ2-1; 8 bases fit TRBD2. This CDR3 has 16 amino acids. Germline CDR1 and CDR2: LNHDA and SQIVND (reference sequence). V lost 1 base and J lost 2; bases outside the gene matches: 4. CDR3 residues: CASSIGAGGPYNEQFF. The CDR3 DNA follows: TGTGCCAGTAGTATAGGGGCGGGGGGCCCCTACAATGAGCAGTTCTTC.

This clone appeared once. The rearrangement uses TRBV19 and TRBJ1-2; a possible D gene is TRBD1 (5 bases). CDR1 is LNHDA, CDR2 SQIVND, per germline (reference sequence). The CDR3 runs to 13 residues. V gave up 3 bases and J gave up 4 bases, with 9 bases separating them. CDR3 in DNA: TGTGCCAGTAGTATCCCCGACAGCTATGGCTACACCTTC. Amino acids: CASSIPDSYGYTF.

The chain couples TRBV28 to TRBJ2-7, with 13 bases lining up with TRBD2. After removal of 5 bases from V and 5 bases from J, the junction contained 6 bases not matched to a gene. The CDR3 totals 15 residues. The germline CDR1 and CDR2 sequences are MDHEN and SYDVKM. CDR3 region: CASSLRTSGSDEQYF. The CDR3 DNA sequence: TGTGCCAGCAGTCTTCGGACTAGCGGGAGTGACGAGCAGTACTTC.

The chain uses TRBV27 and TRBJ2-5; 9 bases line up with TRBD2. The CDR3 sequence is 14 residues long. With V trimmed by 5 bases and J by 5 bases, 6 bases remained unmatched. Germline V gene sequence: CDR1 MNHEY, CDR2 SMNVEV (reference sequence). CDR3 in DNA: TGTGCCAGCAGTAGCGGGAGGACGGGGGAGACCCAGTACTTC. This sequence encodes CASSSGRTGETQYF.

This chain links TRBV10-3 with TRBJ1-5, with 7 bases identical to TRBD1. The V gene's germline CDR1 is ENHRY and CDR2 SYGVKD. The trim removed 3 bases at V and 0 bases at J, leaving 5 bases unmatched. CDR3 size: 16 residues. CDR3 sequence reads: CAISDPDRVSNQPQHF. The CDR3 coding sequence is TGTGCCATCAGTGACCCAGACAGGGTTAGCAATCAGCCCCAGCATTTT.

The chain is built from TRBV28 and TRBJ2-4; D might be TRBD1 (5 bases). Germline V gene lookup returns CDR1 MDHEN and CDR2 SYDVKM. The CDR3 is made up of 16 amino acids. Trimming took 5 bases from V and 0 from J, leaving 14 bases between them. CDR3 nucleotides: TGTGCCAGCAGTAAACAGGAGAATTTAGCCAAAAACATTCAGTACTTC. This translates into CASSKQENLAKNIQYF. The entire variable domain, with the rest obtained from reference TRBV28 and TRBJ2-4, is as follows: DVKVTQSSRYLVKRTGEKVFLECVQDMDHENMFWYRQDPGLGLRLIYFSYDVKMKEKGDIPEGYSVSREKKERFSLILESASTNQTSMYLCASSKQENLAKNIQYFGAGTRLSVL.

The genes are TRBV9 and TRBJ1-1, with D possibly being TRBD1 (5 bases). The germline V gene encodes CDR1 SGDLS and CDR2 YYNGEE. This CDR3 comprises 16 residues. Between the trimmed V and J ends, which lost 0 bases and 0 bases, there was a span of 12 bases. The CDR3 coding sequence is TGTGCCAGCAGCGTAGGCTTACCGGGGGTGAACACTGAAGCTTTCTTT. Translated, it gives CASSVGLPGVNTEAFF.

The chain joins TRBV5-6 to TRBJ2-3, with TRBD2 identical over 7 bases. CDR3 size: 17 residues. Trimming removed 2 bases from V and 0 bases from J; junction bases left unmatched: 9. The germline V gene has CDR1 SGHDT and CDR2 YYEEEE. The chain's CDR3 is CASSFWLADSSTDTQYF. The CDR3 coding sequence is TGTGCCAGCAGCTTCTGGCTAGCGGACTCTAGCACAGATACGCAGTATTTT.

The DNA of the CDR3 is TGTGCCAGCAGCCGTGCGACTAATCAGCCCCAGCATTTT. The encoded protein is CASSRATNQPQHF. The chain links TRBV11-2 to TRBJ1-5; no firm D call. V lost 5 bases and J lost 4, with 9 bases in between. Germline V lookup: CDR1 SGHAT, CDR2 FQNNGV. The CDR3 is 13 amino acids. The complete variable domain, with remaining parts taken from reference TRBV11-2 and TRBJ1-5, reads EAGVAQSPRYKIIEKRQSVAFWCNPISGHATLYWYQQILGQGPKLLIQFQNNGVVDDSQLPKDRFSAERLKGVDSTLKIQPAKLEDSAVYLCASSRATNQPQHFGDGTRLSIL.

This clone was recorded once. The rearrangement uses TRBV5-1 and TRBJ1-3; 8 nucleotides align to TRBD1. The CDR3 has 16 residues. Germline V gives CDR1 SGHRS, CDR2 YFSETQ. Trimming cost V 4 bases and J 2 bases; bases outside gene matches: 8. Here the CDR3 DNA reads TGCGCCAGCAGCCAAGGGGCAGGGGGCCCTGGAAACACCATATATTTT. It yields the protein CASSQGAGGPGNTIYF. The full variable domain, completed using reference TRBV5-1 and TRBJ1-3, is KAGVTQTPRYLIKTRGQQVTLSCSPISGHRSVSWYQQTPGQGLQFLFEYFSETQRNKGNFPGRFSGRQFSNSRSEMNVSTLELGDSALYLCASSQGAGGPGNTIYFGEGSWLTVV.

The rearrangement joins TRBV2 to TRBJ2-1; TRBD2 agrees at 8 bases. V dropped 4 bases and J dropped 8; count of bases not matched to a gene: 7. The germline V gene has CDR1 SNHLY and CDR2 FYNNEI. The CDR3 spans 14 residues. The CDR3 DNA is TGTGCCAGCAGTGTCTCCAGGACTAGCTATGAGCAGTTCTTC. This sequence encodes CASSVSRTSYEQFF. Full variable domain (missing parts from reference TRBV2 and TRBJ2-1): EPEVTQTPSHQVTQMGQEVILRCVPISNHLYFYWYRQILGQKVEFLVSFYNNEISEKSEIFDDQFSVERPDGSNFTLKIRSTKLEDSAMYFCASSVSRTSYEQFFGPGTRLTVL.

V gene TRBV25-1 combines with J gene TRBJ2-5; weak D call: TRBD1 (6 bases). V lost 4 bases to trimming and J lost 3 bases, with 12 bases between them. CDR1 MGHDK and CDR2 SYGVNS come from the germline V gene. The CDR3 sequence is 14 residues long. CDR3 region: CASSVAGVEETQYF. In DNA form, the CDR3 reads TGTGCCAGCAGTGTGGCAGGGGTTGAAGAGACCCAGTACTTC.

The J gene is TRBJ2-3, the V gene TRBV21-1; the D call in the table, TRBD1, was not verified against the DNA. TRBV21-1 represents a pseudogene. This CDR3 spans 14 amino acids. CDR3 nucleotides: TGTGCCAGCATCATCGACAGCTGCACAGATACGCAGTATTTT. It translates to CASIIDSCTDTQYF.

The rearrangement uses TRBV7-2 and TRBJ1-4; TRBD1 matches at 7 bases. CDR3 length equals 14 residues. The germline CDR1 and CDR2 sequences are SGHTA and FQGNSA. Trimming removed 4 bases from V and 8 bases from J; junction bases left unmatched: 7. CDR3 protein: CASSSRGGSEKLFF. CDR3 in DNA: TGTGCCAGCAGCTCCAGGGGGGGATCCGAAAAACTGTTTTTT.

V gene TRBV7-7 combines with J gene TRBJ2-2; 7 bases fit TRBD2. V shed 1 base, J shed 6 bases, and the junction held 2 bases outside the gene matches. This CDR3 is 14 amino acids long. From germline, CDR1 is SSHAT and CDR2 FNYEAQ (reference sequence). CDR3 nucleotide sequence: TGTGCCAGCAGCTTAGGGAGCGGGGCCGGGGAGCTGTTTTTT. This sequence encodes CASSLGSGAGELFF.

The V and J genes are TRBV9 and TRBJ1-1; possible D gene TRBD1, 6 bases. The CDR3 consists of 15 residues. Germline CDR1 is SGDLS and CDR2 is YYNGEE. V shed 1 base and J shed 2 bases, with 12 bases lying between them. The CDR3 region has the DNA TGTGCCAGCAGCGTACGACAGGAGCCCAACACTGAAGCTTTCTTT. This sequence encodes CASSVRQEPNTEAFF.

The chain is built from TRBV5-8 and TRBJ2-6; no clear D. The germline gives CDR1 SGHTS, CDR2 YDEGEE. The length of the CDR3 is 15 residues. V lost 1 base, J lost 0 bases, and 5 bases lay in between. CDR3 nucleotide sequence: TGTGCCAGCAGCTTGTTACTCTCTGGGGCCAACGTCCTGACTTTC. Translated: CASSLLLSGANVLTF.

The chain couples TRBV2 to TRBJ1-5, with 7 bases fitting TRBD1. The trim removed 3 bases at V and 6 bases at J, leaving 8 bases unmatched. The CDR3 consists of 15 residues. CDR1 SNHLY and CDR2 FYNNEI come from the germline V gene. CDR3 nucleotide sequence: TGTGCCAGCAGTGATCAGCAAGGGGGCGTTCAGCCCCAGCATTTT. Translating gives CASSDQQGGVQPQHF.

The chain uses TRBV14 and TRBJ2-5, with TRBD2 identical over 12 bases. This CDR3 spans 20 amino acids. V gave up 1 base and J gave up 2 bases; unmatched junction bases: 14. Germline V gene sequence: CDR1 SGHDN, CDR2 FVKESK. In DNA, the CDR3 is TGTGCCAGCAGCCAAGCGGGCCTAGCGGGAGGGCGAGGCAAGCAAGAGACCCAGTACTTC. As protein: CASSQAGLAGGRGKQETQYF.

J is TRBJ2-4 and V is TRBV6-5; D remains unclear. The length of the CDR3 is 13 residues. The V end was cut by 6 bases, the J end by 6 bases, with 12 bases between. The germline CDR1 and CDR2 sequences are MNHEY and SVGAGI. This chain's CDR3 is CASSGPPLNIQYF. The CDR3 DNA sequence: TGTGCCAGCAGCGGGCCCCCCTTAAACATTCAGTACTTC.